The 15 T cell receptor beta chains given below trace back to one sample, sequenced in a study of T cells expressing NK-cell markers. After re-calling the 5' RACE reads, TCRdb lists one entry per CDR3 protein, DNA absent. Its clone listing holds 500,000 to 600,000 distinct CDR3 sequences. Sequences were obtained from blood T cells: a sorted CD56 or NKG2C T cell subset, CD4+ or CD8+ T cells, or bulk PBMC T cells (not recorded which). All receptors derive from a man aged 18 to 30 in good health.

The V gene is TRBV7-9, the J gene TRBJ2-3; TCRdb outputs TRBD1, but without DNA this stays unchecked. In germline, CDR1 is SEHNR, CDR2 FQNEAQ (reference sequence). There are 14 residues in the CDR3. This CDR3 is CASSLAIGDVTQYF.

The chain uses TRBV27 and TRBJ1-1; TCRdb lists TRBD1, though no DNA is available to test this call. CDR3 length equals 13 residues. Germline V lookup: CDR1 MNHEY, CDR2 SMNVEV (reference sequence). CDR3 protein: CASRPGQNTEAFF.

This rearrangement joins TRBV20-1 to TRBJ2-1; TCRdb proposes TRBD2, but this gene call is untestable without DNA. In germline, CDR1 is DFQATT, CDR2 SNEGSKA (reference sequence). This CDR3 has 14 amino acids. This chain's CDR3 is CSVPGLADYNEQFF.

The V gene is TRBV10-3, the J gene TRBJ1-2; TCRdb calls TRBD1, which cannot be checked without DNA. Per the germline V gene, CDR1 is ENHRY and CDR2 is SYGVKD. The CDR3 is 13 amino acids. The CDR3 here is CAISATGNYGYTF.

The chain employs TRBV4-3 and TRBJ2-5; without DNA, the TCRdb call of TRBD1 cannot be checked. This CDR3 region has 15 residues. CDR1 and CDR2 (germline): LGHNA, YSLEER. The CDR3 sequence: CASSQVYRGQETQYF.

CDR3 sequence: CASKLGYTEAFF. V and J are TRBV6-1 and TRBJ1-1. The CDR3 contains 12 residues. Germline CDR1 reads MNHNS; CDR2 reads SASEGT.

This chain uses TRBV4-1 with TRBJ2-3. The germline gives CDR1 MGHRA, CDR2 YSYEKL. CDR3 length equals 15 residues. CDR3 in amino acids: CASSQNDITSDTQYF.

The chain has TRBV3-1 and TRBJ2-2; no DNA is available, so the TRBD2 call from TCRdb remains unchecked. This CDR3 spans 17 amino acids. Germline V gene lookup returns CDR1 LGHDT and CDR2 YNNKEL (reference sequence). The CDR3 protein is CASSQAPSGRYTGELFF.

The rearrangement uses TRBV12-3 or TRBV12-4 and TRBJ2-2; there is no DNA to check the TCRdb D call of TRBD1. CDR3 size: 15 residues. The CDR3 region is CASSPGRGGTGELFF.

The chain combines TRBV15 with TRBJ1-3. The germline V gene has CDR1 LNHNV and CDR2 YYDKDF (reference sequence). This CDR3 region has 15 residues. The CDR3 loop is CATSREGQSGNTIYF. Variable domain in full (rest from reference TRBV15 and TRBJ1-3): DAMVIQNPRYQVTQFGKPVTLSCSQTLNHNVMYWYQQKSSQAPKLLFHYYDKDFNNEADTPDNFQSRRPNTSFCFLDIRSPGLGDTAMYLCATSREGQSGNTIYFGEGSWLTVV.

The CDR3 protein is CASSLLGLAGAYNEQFF. The chain carries TRBV27 and TRBJ2-1; TCRdb indicates TRBD2, and absent DNA this call remains unverified. Germline V gene sequence: CDR1 MNHEY, CDR2 SMNVEV (reference sequence). The length of the CDR3 is 17 residues.

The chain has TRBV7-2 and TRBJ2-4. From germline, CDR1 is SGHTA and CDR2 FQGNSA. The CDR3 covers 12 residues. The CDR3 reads CASSLEVNIQYF. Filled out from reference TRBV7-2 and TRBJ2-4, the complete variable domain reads GAGVSQSPSNKVTEKGKDVELRCDPISGHTALYWYRQSLGQGLEFLIYFQGNSAPDKSGLPSDRFSAERTGGSVSTLTIQRTQQEDSAVYLCASSLEVNIQYFGAGTRLSVL.

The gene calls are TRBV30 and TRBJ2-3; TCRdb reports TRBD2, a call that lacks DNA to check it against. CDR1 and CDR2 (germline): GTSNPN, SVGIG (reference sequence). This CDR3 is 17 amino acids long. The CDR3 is CAWTGLAGELNTDTQYF.

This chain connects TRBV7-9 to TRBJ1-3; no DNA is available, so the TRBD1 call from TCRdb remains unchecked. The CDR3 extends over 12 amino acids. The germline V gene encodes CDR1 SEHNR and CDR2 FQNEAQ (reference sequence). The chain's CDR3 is CASSSRANTIYF.

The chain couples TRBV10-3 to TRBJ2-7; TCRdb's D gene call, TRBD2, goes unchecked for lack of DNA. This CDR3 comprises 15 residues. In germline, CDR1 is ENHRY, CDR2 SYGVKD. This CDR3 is CAISEQRDPSGEQYF.